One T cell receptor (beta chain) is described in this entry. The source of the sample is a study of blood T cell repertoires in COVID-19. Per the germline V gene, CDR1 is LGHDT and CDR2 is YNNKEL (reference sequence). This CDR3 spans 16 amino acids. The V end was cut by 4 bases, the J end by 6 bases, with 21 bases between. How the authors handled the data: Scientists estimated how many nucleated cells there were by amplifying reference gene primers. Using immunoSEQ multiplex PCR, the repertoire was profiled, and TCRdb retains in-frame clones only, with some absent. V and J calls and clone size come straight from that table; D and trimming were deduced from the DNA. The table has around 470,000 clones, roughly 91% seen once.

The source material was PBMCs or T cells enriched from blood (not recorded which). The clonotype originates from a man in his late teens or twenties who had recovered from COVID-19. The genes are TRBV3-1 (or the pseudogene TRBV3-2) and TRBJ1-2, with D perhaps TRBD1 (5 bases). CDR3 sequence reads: CASSPKSNQGPDGYTF. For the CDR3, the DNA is TGTGCCAGCAGCCCCAAATCGAACCAGGGCCCCGATGGCTACACCTTC.